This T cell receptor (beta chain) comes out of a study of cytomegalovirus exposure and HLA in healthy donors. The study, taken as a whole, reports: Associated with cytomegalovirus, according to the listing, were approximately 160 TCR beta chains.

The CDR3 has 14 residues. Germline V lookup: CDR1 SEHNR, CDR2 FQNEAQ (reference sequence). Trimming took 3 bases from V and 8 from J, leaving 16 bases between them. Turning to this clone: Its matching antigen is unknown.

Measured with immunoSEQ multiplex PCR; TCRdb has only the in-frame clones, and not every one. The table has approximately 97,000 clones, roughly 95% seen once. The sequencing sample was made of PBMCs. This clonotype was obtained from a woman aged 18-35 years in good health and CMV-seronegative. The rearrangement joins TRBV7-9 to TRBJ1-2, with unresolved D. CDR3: CASSLSEAGVGYTF. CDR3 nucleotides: TGTGCCAGCAGCTTGAGCGAGGCCGGGGTGGGCTACACCTTC.